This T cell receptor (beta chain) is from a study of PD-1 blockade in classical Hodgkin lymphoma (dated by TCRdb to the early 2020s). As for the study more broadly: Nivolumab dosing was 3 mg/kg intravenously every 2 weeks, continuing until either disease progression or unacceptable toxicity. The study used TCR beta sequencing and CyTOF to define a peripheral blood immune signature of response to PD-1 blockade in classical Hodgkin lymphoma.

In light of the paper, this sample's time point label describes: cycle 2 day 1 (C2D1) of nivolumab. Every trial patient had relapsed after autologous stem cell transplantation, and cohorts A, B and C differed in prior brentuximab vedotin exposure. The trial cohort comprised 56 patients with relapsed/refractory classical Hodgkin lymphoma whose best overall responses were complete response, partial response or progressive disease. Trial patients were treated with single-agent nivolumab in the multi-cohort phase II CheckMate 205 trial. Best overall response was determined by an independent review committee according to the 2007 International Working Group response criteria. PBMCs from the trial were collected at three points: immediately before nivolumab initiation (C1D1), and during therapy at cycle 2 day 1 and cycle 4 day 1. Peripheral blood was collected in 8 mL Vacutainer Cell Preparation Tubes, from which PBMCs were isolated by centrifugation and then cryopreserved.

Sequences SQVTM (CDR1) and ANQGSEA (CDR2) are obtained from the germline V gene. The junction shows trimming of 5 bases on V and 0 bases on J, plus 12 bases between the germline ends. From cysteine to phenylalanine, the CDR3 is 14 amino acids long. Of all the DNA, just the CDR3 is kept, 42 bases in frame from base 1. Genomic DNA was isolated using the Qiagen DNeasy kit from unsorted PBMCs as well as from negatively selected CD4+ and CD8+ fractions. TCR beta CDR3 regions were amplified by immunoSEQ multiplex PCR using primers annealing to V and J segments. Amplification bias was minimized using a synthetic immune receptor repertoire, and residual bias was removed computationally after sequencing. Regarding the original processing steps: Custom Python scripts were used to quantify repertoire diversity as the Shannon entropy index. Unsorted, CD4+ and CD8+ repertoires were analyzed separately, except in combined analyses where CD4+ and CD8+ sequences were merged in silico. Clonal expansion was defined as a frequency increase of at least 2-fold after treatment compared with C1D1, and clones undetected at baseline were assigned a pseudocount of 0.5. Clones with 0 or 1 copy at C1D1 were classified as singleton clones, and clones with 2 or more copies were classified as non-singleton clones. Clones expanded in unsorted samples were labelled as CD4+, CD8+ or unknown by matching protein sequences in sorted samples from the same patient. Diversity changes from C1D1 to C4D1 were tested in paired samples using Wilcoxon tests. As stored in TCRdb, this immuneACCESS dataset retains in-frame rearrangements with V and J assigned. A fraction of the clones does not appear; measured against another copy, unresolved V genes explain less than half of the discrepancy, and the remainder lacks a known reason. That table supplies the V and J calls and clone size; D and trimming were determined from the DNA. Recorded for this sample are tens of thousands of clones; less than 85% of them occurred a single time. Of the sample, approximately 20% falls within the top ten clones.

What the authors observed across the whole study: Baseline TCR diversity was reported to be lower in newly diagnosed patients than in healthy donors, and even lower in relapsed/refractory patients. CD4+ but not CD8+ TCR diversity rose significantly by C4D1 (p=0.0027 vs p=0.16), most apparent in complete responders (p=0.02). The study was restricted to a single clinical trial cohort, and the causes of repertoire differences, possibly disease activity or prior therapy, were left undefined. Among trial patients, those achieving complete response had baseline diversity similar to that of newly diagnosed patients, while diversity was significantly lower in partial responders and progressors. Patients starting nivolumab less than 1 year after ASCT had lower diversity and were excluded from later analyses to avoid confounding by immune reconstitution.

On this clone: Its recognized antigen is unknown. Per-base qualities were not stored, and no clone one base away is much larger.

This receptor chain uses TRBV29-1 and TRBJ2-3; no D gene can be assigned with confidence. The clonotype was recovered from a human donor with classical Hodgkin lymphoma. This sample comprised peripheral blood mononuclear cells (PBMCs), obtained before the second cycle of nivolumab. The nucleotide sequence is TGCAGCGTTACAGCCGTTGCCAGCACAGATACGCAGTATTTT. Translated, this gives CSVTAVASTDTQYF.